Each of the 29 T cell receptor beta chains below was sequenced from the same sample in a study of blood T cell repertoires in COVID-19. The method was immunoSEQ multiplex PCR; TCRdb's version includes in-frame clones alone and lacks a portion of them. Seen here are roughly 100,000 clones, 81% observed once, and the top ten hold more than 20%. The sequencing sample was made of peripheral blood. These receptors were taken from an elderly man with active or convalescent COVID-19.

In DNA, the CDR3 is TGCGCCAGCAGCCCCGAGGGACAGGGGTACGGCTATGGCTACACCTTC. Translating gives CASSPEGQGYGYGYTF. V usage is TRBV5-1 and J usage is TRBJ1-2, with 10 bases identical to TRBD1. This CDR3 spans 16 amino acids. CDR1 SGHRS and CDR2 YFSETQ come from the germline V gene. V lost 4 bases, J lost 4 bases, and 10 bases stayed unmatched.

This clone was picked up many times. The identical CDR3 is also encoded by other nucleotide sequences in the sample. CDR3 nucleotides: TGTGCCAGCAGCGTAGGGGCCGGCTACGAGCAGTACTTC. Amino acids: CASSVGAGYEQYF. This chain links TRBV9 with TRBJ2-7; D is uncertain. The CDR3 has 13 amino acids. Germline V CDR1 and CDR2: SGDLS, YYNGEE. V lost 0 bases and J lost 3, with 7 bases in between.

The chain is built from TRBV6-5 and TRBJ1-3; D gene ambiguous. Trimming removed 8 bases from V and 0 bases from J, with 11 bases in between. Germline V gene data show CDR1 as MNHEY and CDR2 as SVGAGI. This CDR3 is built from 14 residues. CDR3 in amino acids: CASSVTASGNTIYF. Here the CDR3 DNA reads TGTGCCAGCTCTGTTACTGCCTCTGGAAACACCATATATTTT.

The V and J genes are TRBV15 and TRBJ2-1; 8 bases agree with TRBD1. This CDR3 contains 16 residues. The germline CDR1 and CDR2 sequences are LNHNV and YYDKDF (reference sequence). Trimming at V came to 0 bases and at J to 8 bases, leaving 9 bases not matched to a gene. The CDR3 bases are TGTGCCACCAGCAGAGAAGGACCAGGGGGCGGGGATGAGCAGTTCTTC. This encodes CATSREGPGGGDEQFF.

This chain connects TRBV19 to TRBJ1-1; 8 bases map to TRBD1. Germline V gene data show CDR1 as LNHDA and CDR2 as SQIVND (reference sequence). The CDR3 consists of 14 residues. J was trimmed by 5 bases and V by 3 bases; bases with no gene match: 5. CDR3 sequence reads: CASSMDRDVTEAFF. The DNA for the CDR3 is TGTGCCAGTAGTATGGACAGGGATGTAACTGAAGCTTTCTTT.

The chain joins TRBV10-1 to TRBJ2-7; 10 bases agree with TRBD2. The CDR3 consists of 15 residues. CDR1 and CDR2 (germline): WNHNN, SYGVQD (reference sequence). Losses at the gene ends were 3 bases for V and 4 bases for J; bases not matched to a gene: 6. CDR3 sequence reads: CASSDTTSGLYEQYF. As DNA, the CDR3 is TGCGCCAGCAGTGATACGACTAGCGGGTTGTACGAGCAGTACTTC.

V and J are TRBV27 and TRBJ1-4, with 7 bases fitting TRBD1. V lost 6 bases, J lost 7 bases, and 8 bases stayed unmatched. This CDR3 spans 14 amino acids. Germline V gives CDR1 MNHEY, CDR2 SMNVEV (reference sequence). As DNA, the CDR3 is TGTGCCAGCAGGTCCACCGGGACAGTTGAAAAACTGTTTTTT. This translates into CASRSTGTVEKLFF.

This clone was counted between two and nine times. This chain connects TRBV10-2 to TRBJ1-5; 7 positions agree with TRBD1. This CDR3 spans 13 amino acids. Germline trimming cut 5 bases from V and 8 bases from J; bases unmatched to any gene: 6. Germline-derived CDR1 and CDR2 are WSHSY and SAAADI. In DNA form, the CDR3 reads TGCGCCAGCAGTAGGGCAGGGGGTGAGCCCCAGCATTTT. Translation gives CASSRAGGEPQHF.

The gene calls are TRBV6-6 and TRBJ1-2; tentatively, D is TRBD1 (5 bases). This CDR3 has 12 residues. Trimming removed 6 bases at V and 10 bases at J, with 15 bases between. Germline loops: CDR1 MNHNY, CDR2 SVGAGI (reference sequence). In DNA, the CDR3 is TGTGCCAGCAGCCCCGACAGCCTTTTCTACACCTTC. Translated, it gives CASSPDSLFYTF.

This clone was seen just once. As DNA, the CDR3 is TGTGCCAGCAGTTTCCCGGACAGAGAGACCCAGTACTTC. It codes for CASSFPDRETQYF. The chain couples TRBV5-6 to TRBJ2-5, with D possibly being TRBD1 (6 bases). V dropped 5 bases and J dropped 4 bases, with 12 bases sitting between them. The CDR3 runs 13 residues. Germline CDR1 reads SGHDT; CDR2 reads YYEEEE.

The J gene is TRBJ2-7, the V gene TRBV5-1, with a possible D match to TRBD1 (6 bases). This CDR3 contains 15 residues. Trimming took off 3 bases at V and 6 bases at J, with 19 bases between the two ends. The germline V gene encodes CDR1 SGHRS and CDR2 YFSETQ. DNA of the CDR3: TGCGCCAGCAGCTCCCTTCAGGGGCAGGGATCCGAGCAGTACTTC. It yields the protein CASSSLQGQGSEQYF.

The V gene is TRBV6-6, the J gene TRBJ1-5; a weak D match, TRBD1 (6 bases). The CDR3 length is 18 residues. V lost 5 bases and J lost 4, with 24 bases in between. The V gene's germline CDR1 is MNHNY and CDR2 SVGAGI (reference sequence). Written as DNA, the CDR3 is TGTGCCAGCAGTCCAGGGGTTGTGTTGGGCACAGAAAATCAGCCCCAGCATTTT. Amino acid sequence: CASSPGVVLGTENQPQHF.

CDR3 region: CASSFTYEQYF. CDR3 in DNA: TGTGCCAGCAGCTTTACCTACGAGCAGTACTTC. The chain recombines TRBV7-2 with TRBJ2-7; unclear D gene. The CDR3 totals 11 residues. Germline V gene lookup returns CDR1 SGHTA and CDR2 FQGNSA. V gave up 3 bases and J gave up 2 bases, with 2 bases separating them.

The chain is built from TRBV15 and TRBJ2-1; perhaps TRBD1 as D (5 bases). This CDR3 is 15 amino acids long. V was shortened by 1 base and J by 6 bases, with 13 bases between the two germline ends. The germline gives CDR1 LNHNV, CDR2 YYDKDF (reference sequence). CDR3 sequence (DNA): TGTGCCACCAGCAGAGGGTTTCAGGGTAGCAATGAGCAGTTCTTC. This encodes CATSRGFQGSNEQFF.

The V call is TRBV3-1 (or the pseudogene TRBV3-2), the J call TRBJ1-3; possible D gene TRBD1, 5 bases. The V end was cut by 10 bases, the J end by 1 base, with 5 bases between. This CDR3 is built from 11 residues. The germline CDR1 and CDR2 sequences are LGHDT and YNNKEL (reference sequence). The CDR3 spells CATGSGNTIYF. CDR3 in DNA: TGTGCCACAGGGTCTGGAAACACCATATATTTT.

This chain joins TRBV5-1 and TRBJ2-4, with TRBD2 as a possible D gene (5 bases). The length of the CDR3 is 13 residues. Per germline, CDR1 SGHRS and CDR2 YFSETQ. V was cut by 4 bases and J by 6 bases, with 11 bases left in between. The CDR3 sequence is CASSGGLGNIQYF. The CDR3 nucleotides read TGCGCCAGCAGCGGCGGGTTAGGAAACATTCAGTACTTC.

The genes are TRBV4-3 and TRBJ2-1; D gene unclear. The CDR3 has 15 residues. Trimming pared 0 bases from V and 3 bases from J, leaving 9 bases between. Germline-derived CDR1 and CDR2 are LGHNA and YSLEER. CDR3 in amino acids: CASSQESGLYNEQFF. In DNA form, the CDR3 reads TGCGCCAGCAGCCAAGAATCCGGTCTCTACAATGAGCAGTTCTTC.

The gene calls are TRBV13 and TRBJ1-6; 8 nucleotides match TRBD1. This CDR3 is 16 amino acids long. Trimming took 2 bases from V and 10 from J; bases not matched to a gene: 10. Germline CDR1 reads PRHDT; CDR2 reads FYEKMQ (reference sequence). This CDR3 reads CASSLREQGVYSPLHF. The CDR3 nucleotides are TGTGCCAGCAGCTTAAGGGAACAGGGGGTATACTCACCCCTCCACTTT.

The V call is TRBV5-6, the J call TRBJ2-5; D is uncertain. CDR1 and CDR2 from the germline V gene are SGHDT and YYEEEE. CDR3 length: 12 amino acids. V was trimmed by 5 bases and J by 7 bases, leaving 12 bases between them. CDR3 sequence (DNA): TGTGCCAGCAGTCTGGGCCTCGCGACCCAGTACTTC. It translates to CASSLGLATQYF.

This clone was seen a handful of times. The V call is TRBV5-1, the J call TRBJ1-2; 8 bases line up with TRBD1. Germline loops: CDR1 SGHRS, CDR2 YFSETQ. The trim removed 6 bases at V and 5 bases at J, leaving 6 bases unmatched. This CDR3 has 13 residues. The CDR3 DNA reads as TGCGCCAGCACCCCAGGGGGCGGATATGGCTACACCTTC. It specifies CASTPGGGYGYTF.

The rearrangement joins TRBV2 to TRBJ2-5; the D gene is possibly TRBD1 (6 bases). CDR1 is SNHLY, CDR2 FYNNEI, per germline. Trimming cost V 7 bases and J 2 bases, with 14 bases left between them. The CDR3 runs to 14 residues. The DNA for the CDR3 is TGTGCCAGCAAGGACGACAGGTTACAAGAGACCCAGTACTTC. It is translated as CASKDDRLQETQYF.

The rearrangement uses TRBV5-1 and TRBJ2-5; TRBD2 agrees at 7 bases. The V and J ends lost 1 base and 1 base, in that order; junction bases with no gene match: 7. The CDR3 length is 16 residues. From germline, CDR1 is SGHRS and CDR2 YFSETQ. For the CDR3, the DNA is TGCGCCAGCAGCTTGAGGGCGGCTAGCGGCCAAGAGACCCAGTACTTC. The encoded protein is CASSLRAASGQETQYF. Combining the CDR3 with reference TRBV5-1 and TRBJ2-5 gives the whole variable domain KAGVTQTPRYLIKTRGQQVTLSCSPISGHRSVSWYQQTPGQGLQFLFEYFSETQRNKGNFPGRFSGRQFSNSRSEMNVSTLELGDSALYLCASSLRAASGQETQYFGPGTRLLVL.

V gene TRBV3-1 (or the pseudogene TRBV3-2) combines with J gene TRBJ1-2; a possible D gene is TRBD1 (5 bases). The germline V and J ends were trimmed by 4 bases and 5 bases, with 17 bases remaining between them. CDR3 length equals 15 residues. Germline V gives CDR1 LGHDT, CDR2 YNNKEL (reference sequence). The CDR3 sequence is CASSPRGRDRYGYTF. The DNA for the CDR3 is TGTGCCAGCAGCCCCCGGGGGAGGGATCGATATGGCTACACCTTC.

V and J are TRBV6-2 or TRBV6-3 and TRBJ2-7; unclear D gene. Germline values: CDR1 MNHEY, CDR2 SVGEGT. Trimming cost V 4 bases and J 0 bases, with 10 bases left between them. The CDR3 is 14 amino acids. The CDR3 DNA reads as TGTGCCAGCAGTTGGGTGCGGAGCTCCTACGAGCAGTACTTC. It specifies CASSWVRSSYEQYF.

This clone was counted only a few times. This chain links TRBV2 with TRBJ1-4, with TRBD1 matching over 10 bases. Germline V gene lookup returns CDR1 SNHLY and CDR2 FYNNEI. CDR3 length: 12 residues. V gave up 5 bases and J gave up 12 bases; unmatched junction bases: 3. The CDR3 sequence: CASSRDRGQLFF. Here the CDR3 DNA reads TGTGCCAGCAGTAGAGACAGGGGGCAACTGTTTTTT.

J is TRBJ1-2 and V is TRBV28; 10 positions agree with TRBD1. Losses at the gene ends were 10 bases for V and 6 bases for J; bases not matched to a gene: 8. Germline CDR1 reads MDHEN; CDR2 reads SYDVKM. This CDR3 spans 13 amino acids. CDR3 residues: CATRQGARDGYTF. CDR3 nucleotides: TGTGCCACCAGACAGGGGGCGCGGGATGGCTACACCTTC.

The chain joins TRBV9 to TRBJ1-5, with D unresolved. The V gene lost 0 bases and the J gene lost 4 bases, with 8 bases spanning the gap. The CDR3 covers 14 residues. Germline V gives CDR1 SGDLS, CDR2 YYNGEE. The DNA for the CDR3 is TGTGCCAGCAGCGTAGGGGCCAATAATCAGCCCCAGCATTTT. Translation: CASSVGANNQPQHF.

The chain is built from TRBV6-6 and TRBJ1-4; 7 bases are shared with TRBD1. J lost 4 bases, V lost 6 bases, and 5 bases had no gene match. CDR1 is MNHNY and CDR2 is SVGAGI in the germline V gene (reference sequence). This CDR3 is built from 14 residues. The CDR3 region is CASSRTGVNEKLFF. The CDR3 DNA reads TGTGCCAGCAGCCGCACAGGGGTTAATGAAAAACTGTTTTTT.

In its sample, this clone was seen once. The V gene is TRBV5-7, the J gene TRBJ1-5, with D tentatively TRBD1 (6 bases). TRBV5-7 is treated as an ORF (open reading frame) with a function not yet certain. This CDR3 is built from 14 residues. V dropped 1 base and J dropped 5 bases, with 10 bases sitting between them. The DNA of the CDR3 is TGTGCCAGCAGCTTGCAGGGGAAGGATCAGCCCCAGCATTTT. Translation gives CASSLQGKDQPQHF.